The next 27 T cell receptor beta chains were all read from a single sample in a study of T cell responses to AZD1222 COVID-19 vaccine. Method: immunoSEQ multiplex PCR; TCRdb's copy keeps in-frame clones and lacks some. The data show 140,000 or so clones, about 92% seen once. Sample: peripheral blood, taken on day 0 of AZD1222 vaccination. These receptors came from an adult in good health.

V and J are TRBV30 and TRBJ1-5; perhaps TRBD1 as D (5 bases). Germline V lookup: CDR1 GTSNPN, CDR2 SVGIG (reference sequence). The CDR3 loop spans 15 amino acids. Deletions cut 0 bases from V and 1 base from J, with 10 bases between. DNA for the CDR3: TGTGCCTGGAGTGTCTCGGGGGGAAGCAATCAGCCCCAGCATTTT. Translating it yields CAWSVSGGSNQPQHF.

This clone was detected only a few times. This rearrangement joins TRBV19 to TRBJ1-5; D call uncertain. V gave up 2 bases and J gave up 0 bases, with 8 bases separating them. The CDR3 is 15 amino acids. Looked up from germline, CDR1 is LNHDA and CDR2 is SQIVND (reference sequence). CDR3 amino acids: CASSIPRFSNQPQHF. The CDR3 nucleotides read TGTGCCAGTAGTATACCCAGATTTAGCAATCAGCCCCAGCATTTT.

The V gene is TRBV5-1, the J gene TRBJ1-1; D is ambiguous. Per germline, CDR1 SGHRS and CDR2 YFSETQ. CDR3 length: 15 residues. V shed 0 bases and J shed 1 base, with 10 bases lying between them. DNA of the CDR3: TGCGCCAGCAGCTTGGAGCATCGCAGGAACACTGAAGCTTTCTTT. Translated, it gives CASSLEHRRNTEAFF.

V usage is TRBV7-3 and J usage is TRBJ1-2, with D hard to call. Germline V gives CDR1 SGHTA, CDR2 FQGTGA. This CDR3 contains 12 residues. The germline V and J ends were trimmed by 3 bases and 7 bases, with 9 bases remaining between them. The CDR3 bases are TGTGCCAGCAGCTTTAGGAGGGCTGGCTACACCTTC. This translates into CASSFRRAGYTF. Drawing the rest from reference TRBV7-3 and TRBJ1-2, the complete variable domain is GAGVSQTPSNKVTEKGKYVELRCDPISGHTALYWYRQSLGQGPEFLIYFQGTGAADDSGLPNDRFFAVRPEGSVSTLKIQRTERGDSAVYLCASSFRRAGYTFGSGTRLTVV.

V is TRBV10-3 and J is TRBJ2-7, with D maybe TRBD1 (6 bases). Trimming shortened V by 0 bases and J by 3 bases, and 6 bases separated the two germline ends. The CDR3 is 13 residues long. In germline, CDR1 is ENHRY, CDR2 SYGVKD. The CDR3 loop is CAISESGGYEQYF. The CDR3 region has the DNA TGTGCCATCAGTGAGTCAGGGGGCTACGAGCAGTACTTC.

This clone appeared a single time. V usage is TRBV4-3 and J usage is TRBJ2-2; 8 positions match TRBD2. The CDR3 consists of 16 residues. V gave up 4 bases and J gave up 4 bases; unmatched junction bases: 8. The germline V gene encodes CDR1 LGHNA and CDR2 YSLEER. The DNA of the CDR3 is TGCGCCAGCAGCCTAACCCTGGCGGGGGGCACCGGGGAGCTGTTTTTT. It codes for CASSLTLAGGTGELFF.

The chain has TRBV10-3 and TRBJ1-2; TRBD1 agrees at 9 bases. Per the germline V gene, CDR1 is ENHRY and CDR2 is SYGVKD. This CDR3 comprises 13 residues. Trimming removed 10 bases from V and 1 base from J; junction bases left unmatched: 4. CDR3 sequence: CATTGQGNYGYTF. CDR3 DNA sequence: TGTGCCACGACGGGACAGGGTAACTATGGCTACACCTTC.

The V and J genes are TRBV5-4 and TRBJ2-2; 8 bases are shared with TRBD1. CDR1 and CDR2 from the germline V gene are SGHNT and YYREEE (reference sequence). Losses at the gene ends were 3 bases for V and 6 bases for J; bases not matched to a gene: 7. The CDR3 runs to 15 residues. The CDR3 is CASSSQGALAGELFF. In nucleotides, the CDR3 is TGTGCCAGCAGCTCTCAGGGGGCCCTAGCCGGGGAGCTGTTTTTT.

The V gene is TRBV19, the J gene TRBJ1-1; perhaps TRBD1 as D (5 bases). Germline CDR1 LNHDA, CDR2 SQIVND (reference sequence). The CDR3 is 12 residues long. V shed 5 bases and J shed 3 bases, with 7 bases lying between them. The CDR3 bases are TGTGCCAGTAGTTGGGGGGACACTGAAGCTTTCTTT. Translation gives CASSWGDTEAFF.

The chain combines TRBV6-4 with TRBJ1-2, with TRBD1 matching over 8 bases. Germline assignment: CDR1 MRHNA and CDR2 SNTAGT. V shed 4 bases, J shed 4 bases, and the junction held 8 bases outside the gene matches. The CDR3 consists of 15 residues. CDR3 nucleotide sequence: TGTGCCAGCAGTGTCCCAGGGGGCGGCATCTATGGCTACACCTTC. Residues: CASSVPGGGIYGYTF.

The gene calls are TRBV6-2 or TRBV6-3 and TRBJ2-2; 8 bases line up with TRBD2. Germline V gene sequence: CDR1 MNHEY, CDR2 SVGEGT. Germline trimming cut 2 bases from V and 7 bases from J; bases unmatched to any gene: 15. This CDR3 has 18 amino acids. The CDR3 sequence: CASSYPNVSRGEIGELFF. The CDR3, as DNA: TGTGCCAGCAGTTACCCGAACGTTTCGCGGGGGGAAATCGGGGAGCTGTTTTTT.

The chain carries TRBV10-3 and TRBJ1-4, with D possibly being TRBD1 (6 bases). Per the germline V gene, CDR1 is ENHRY and CDR2 is SYGVKD. This CDR3 region has 13 residues. Deletions cut 5 bases from V and 7 bases from J, with 11 bases between. DNA for the CDR3: TGTGCCATCAGTCTACAGGGTTTTGAAAAACTGTTTTTT. This gives the protein CAISLQGFEKLFF.

Of note for this clone: Other DNA sequences from this sample encode an identical CDR3 as well. The V and J genes are TRBV5-1 and TRBJ2-7; D perhaps matches TRBD1 (6 bases). This CDR3 has 12 amino acids. The V end lost 2 bases, the J end lost 3 bases, and 6 bases lay between the germline ends. Germline CDR1 SGHRS, CDR2 YFSETQ. The CDR3 region is CASSLQGYEQYF. For the CDR3, the DNA is TGCGCCAGCAGCTTACAGGGCTACGAGCAGTACTTC.

The gene calls are TRBV4-1 and TRBJ1-5; D not certain. Germline CDR1 and CDR2: MGHRA and YSYEKL. The CDR3 consists of 15 residues. Trimming left V 1 base short and J 6 bases short, with 13 bases between. In DNA form, the CDR3 reads TGCGCCAGCAGCCAAGTAAAGTCAGCCGGTCAGCCCCAGCATTTT. As protein: CASSQVKSAGQPQHF.

The rearrangement joins TRBV11-2 to TRBJ2-5; 14 bases map to TRBD2. The CDR3 is 17 amino acids. The V gene's germline CDR1 is SGHAT and CDR2 FQNNGV. The V gene end was trimmed by 2 bases and the J gene end by 5 bases; junction bases not matched to a gene: 7. This chain's CDR3 is CASSLRLAGGPWETQYF. The CDR3 bases are TGTGCCAGCAGCTTAAGACTAGCGGGGGGGCCATGGGAGACCCAGTACTTC.

The chain joins TRBV12-5 to TRBJ1-2, with D uncertain. V shed 2 bases and J shed 6 bases, with 7 bases lying between them. Germline-derived CDR1 and CDR2 are LGHNT and FRNRAP. The CDR3 sequence is 12 residues long. CDR3 region: CASGLWPNGYTF. The CDR3, as DNA: TGTGCTAGTGGTTTGTGGCCTAATGGCTACACCTTC. Supplemented by reference TRBV12-5 and TRBJ1-2, the full variable domain reads DARVTQTPRHKVTEMGQEVTMRCQPILGHNTVFWYRQTMMQGLELLAYFRNRAPLDDSGMPKDRFSAEMPDATLATLKIQPSEPRDSAVYFCASGLWPNGYTFGSGTRLTVV.

The chain combines TRBV5-4 with TRBJ2-1; 8 bases line up with TRBD2. J was trimmed by 2 bases and V by 4 bases; bases with no gene match: 8. Per the germline V gene, CDR1 is SGHNT and CDR2 is YYREEE (reference sequence). The CDR3 loop spans 16 amino acids. The CDR3 is CASSEGTRATYNEQFF. CDR3 sequence (DNA): TGTGCCAGCAGCGAAGGGACTAGGGCGACCTACAATGAGCAGTTCTTC. The entire variable domain, with the rest obtained from reference TRBV5-4 and TRBJ2-1, is as follows: ETGVTQSPTHLIKTRGQQVTLRCSSQSGHNTVSWYQQALGQGPQFIFQYYREEENGRGNFPPRFSGLQFPNYSSELNVNALELDDSALYLCASSEGTRATYNEQFFGPGTRLTVL.

This clone was recorded once. The chain combines TRBV4-2 with TRBJ2-7; 7 bases line up with TRBD2. CDR1 is LGHNA, CDR2 YNFKEQ, per germline. This CDR3 contains 16 residues. V shed 4 bases and J 7 bases; nucleotides not matched to a gene: 16. The CDR3: CASSPGGRDQPREQYF. The CDR3 nucleotides read TGTGCCAGCAGCCCGGGAGGACGGGACCAACCTCGGGAGCAGTACTTC.

This clone was seen only a few times. The chain recombines TRBV5-6 with TRBJ2-7, with 10 nucleotides matching TRBD2. CDR1 SGHDT and CDR2 YYEEEE come from the germline V gene. V was pared by 4 bases and J by 4 bases, with 5 bases of the junction left unmatched. CDR3 size: 14 residues. CDR3 sequence reads: CASSLAGDGYEQYF. CDR3 coding DNA: TGTGCCAGCAGCCTAGCGGGGGATGGTTACGAGCAGTACTTC.

The chain links TRBV21-1 to TRBJ1-2. TRBV21-1 has pseudogene status. CDR3 length: 14 amino acids. CDR3 loop: CASSKQDRGPGYTF. The CDR3 DNA is TGTGCCAGCAGCAAACAGGACCGAGGGCCTGGCTACACCTTC.

On this clone itself: The germline gene is not matched at one end of the junction; a read error may be the cause. V and J are TRBV9 and TRBJ1-1; D unclear. The CDR3 consists of 12 residues. Germline CDR1 SGDLS, CDR2 YYNGEE. The DNA for the CDR3 is TGTGCCAGCAGCCCCCGTTCGGTTGAGTCCGGCTTT. It specifies CASSPRSVESGF.

This clone has just one count. The chain couples TRBV7-9 to TRBJ2-3; unclear D gene. V was cut by 1 base and J by 0 bases, with 8 bases left in between. The CDR3 is 15 residues long. Germline V gene data show CDR1 as SEHNR and CDR2 as FQNEAQ (reference sequence). The CDR3 sequence is CASSLVVASTDTQYF. CDR3 DNA sequence: TGTGCCAGCAGCTTAGTAGTAGCAAGCACAGATACGCAGTATTTT.

The DNA of the CDR3 is TGTGCCAGCAGCTTACTACCCTCCTACGAGCAGTACTTC. Encoded protein: CASSLLPSYEQYF. The chain has TRBV13 and TRBJ2-7; D unresolved. V lost 2 bases to trimming and J lost 0 bases, with 5 bases between them. CDR1 PRHDT and CDR2 FYEKMQ come from the germline V gene (reference sequence). The CDR3 sequence is 13 residues long.

This clone was detected a few times. This chain uses TRBV5-1 with TRBJ1-2, with 10 bases lining up with TRBD1. V shed 3 bases and J 6 bases; nucleotides not matched to a gene: 5. From germline, CDR1 is SGHRS and CDR2 YFSETQ. There are 14 residues in the CDR3. The CDR3 protein is CASSSGTGAHGYTF. The CDR3 DNA reads TGCGCCAGCAGCTCCGGGACAGGGGCGCATGGCTACACCTTC.

The V gene is TRBV28, the J gene TRBJ2-5; 11 nucleotides line up with TRBD2. CDR1 MDHEN and CDR2 SYDVKM come from the germline V gene. The CDR3 sequence is 13 residues long. Trimming at V came to 6 bases and at J to 4 bases, leaving 1 base not matched to a gene. The CDR3 nucleotides are TGTGCCAGCAGGACTAGCGGGGCAGAGACCCAGTACTTC. Encoded protein: CASRTSGAETQYF. Full variable domain (missing parts from reference TRBV28 and TRBJ2-5): DVKVTQSSRYLVKRTGEKVFLECVQDMDHENMFWYRQDPGLGLRLIYFSYDVKMKEKGDIPEGYSVSREKKERFSLILESASTNQTSMYLCASRTSGAETQYFGPGTRLLVL.

V and J are TRBV5-4 and TRBJ2-1; the D call may be TRBD1 or TRBD2 (6 bases each). Per the germline V gene, CDR1 is SGHNT and CDR2 is YYREEE (reference sequence). V lost 0 bases and J 5 bases, leaving 12 bases between the germline ends. The CDR3 is made up of 15 amino acids. The CDR3, as DNA: TGTGCCAGCAGCTTGGTTGGGGGGCCCCACAATGAGCAGTTCTTC. Translation gives CASSLVGGPHNEQFF.

This clone was detected a few times. The DNA for the CDR3 is TGTGCCAGCAGCTCGTCCCCCGGAACGAACACCGGGGAGCTGTTTTTT. Amino acids: CASSSSPGTNTGELFF. The chain employs TRBV7-9 and TRBJ2-2; D uncertain. The germline gives CDR1 SEHNR, CDR2 FQNEAQ (reference sequence). Trimming took off 4 bases at V and 0 bases at J, with 12 bases between the two ends. This CDR3 spans 16 amino acids.